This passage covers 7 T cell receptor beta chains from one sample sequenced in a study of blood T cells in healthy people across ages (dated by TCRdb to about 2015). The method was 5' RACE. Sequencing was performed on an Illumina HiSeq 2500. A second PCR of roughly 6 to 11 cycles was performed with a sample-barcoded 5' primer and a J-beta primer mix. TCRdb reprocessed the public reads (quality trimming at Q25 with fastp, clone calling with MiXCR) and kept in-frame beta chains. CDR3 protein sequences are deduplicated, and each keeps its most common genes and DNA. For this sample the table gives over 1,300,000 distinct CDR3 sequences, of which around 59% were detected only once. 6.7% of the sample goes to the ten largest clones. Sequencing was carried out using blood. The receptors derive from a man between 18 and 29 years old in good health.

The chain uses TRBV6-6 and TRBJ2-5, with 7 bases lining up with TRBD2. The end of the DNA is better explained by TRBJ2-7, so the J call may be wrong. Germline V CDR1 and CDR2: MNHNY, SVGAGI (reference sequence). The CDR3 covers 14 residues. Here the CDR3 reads CASSPREAVYEQYF. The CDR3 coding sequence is TGTGCCAGCAGTCCCCGGGAGGCAGTTTACGAGCAGTACTTC.

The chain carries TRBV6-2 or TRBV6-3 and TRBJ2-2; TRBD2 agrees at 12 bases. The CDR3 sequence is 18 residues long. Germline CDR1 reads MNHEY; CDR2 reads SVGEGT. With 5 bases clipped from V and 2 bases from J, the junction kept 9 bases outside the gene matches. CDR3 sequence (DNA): TGTGCCAGCAGTCTCCAGACTAGCGGGGGATATAACACCGGGGAGCTGTTTTTT. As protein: CASSLQTSGGYNTGELFF.

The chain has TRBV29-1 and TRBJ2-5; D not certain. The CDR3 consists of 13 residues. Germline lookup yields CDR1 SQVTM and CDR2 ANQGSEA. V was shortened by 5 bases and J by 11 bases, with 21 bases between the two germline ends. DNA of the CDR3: TGCAGCGTTACAGAATATGGGCCTGCTGAGCAGTACTTC. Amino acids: CSVTEYGPAEQYF.

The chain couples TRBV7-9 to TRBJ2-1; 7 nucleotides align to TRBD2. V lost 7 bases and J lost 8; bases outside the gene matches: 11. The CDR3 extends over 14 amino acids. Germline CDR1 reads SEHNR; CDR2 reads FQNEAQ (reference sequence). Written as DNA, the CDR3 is TGTGCCAGCACCCAAGCGGGAACCCAGGATGAGCAGTTCTTC. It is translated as CASTQAGTQDEQFF.

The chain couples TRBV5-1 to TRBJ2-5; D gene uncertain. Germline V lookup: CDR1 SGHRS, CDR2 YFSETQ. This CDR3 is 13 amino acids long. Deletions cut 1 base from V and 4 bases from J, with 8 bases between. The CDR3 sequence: CASSLTVGETQYF. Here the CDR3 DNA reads TGCGCCAGCAGCTTGACGGTGGGAGAGACCCAGTACTTC.

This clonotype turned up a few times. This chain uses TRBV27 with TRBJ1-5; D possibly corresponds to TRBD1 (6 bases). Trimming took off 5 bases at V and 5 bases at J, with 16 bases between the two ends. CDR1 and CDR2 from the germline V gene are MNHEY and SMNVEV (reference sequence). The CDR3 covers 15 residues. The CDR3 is CASSRGRGWDQPQHF. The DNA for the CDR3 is TGTGCCAGCAGTAGAGGCAGGGGATGGGATCAGCCCCAGCATTTT.

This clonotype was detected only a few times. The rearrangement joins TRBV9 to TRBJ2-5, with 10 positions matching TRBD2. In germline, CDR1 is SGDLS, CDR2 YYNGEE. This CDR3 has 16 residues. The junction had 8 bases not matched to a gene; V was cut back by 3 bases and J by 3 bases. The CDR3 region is CASSERTSGNEETQYF. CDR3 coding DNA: TGTGCCAGCAGCGAACGGACTAGCGGAAACGAAGAGACCCAGTACTTC. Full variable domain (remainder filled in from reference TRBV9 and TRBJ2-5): DSGVTQTPKHLITATGQRVTLRCSPRSGDLSVYWYQQSLDQGLQFLIQYYNGEERAKGNILERFSAQQFPDLHSELNLSSLELGDSALYFCASSERTSGNEETQYFGPGTRLLVL.